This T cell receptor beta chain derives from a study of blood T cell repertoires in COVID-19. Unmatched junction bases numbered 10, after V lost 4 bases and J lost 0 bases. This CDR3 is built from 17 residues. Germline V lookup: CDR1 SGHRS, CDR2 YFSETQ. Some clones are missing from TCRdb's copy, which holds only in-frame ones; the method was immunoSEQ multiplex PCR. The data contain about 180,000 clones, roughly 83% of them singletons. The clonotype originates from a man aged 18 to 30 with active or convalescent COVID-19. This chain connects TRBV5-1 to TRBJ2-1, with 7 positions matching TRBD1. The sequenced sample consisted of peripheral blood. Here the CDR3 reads CASSPKPQGSSYNEQFF. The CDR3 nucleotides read TGCGCCAGCAGCCCCAAGCCACAGGGGAGCTCCTACAATGAGCAGTTCTTC.